This T cell receptor (beta chain) is from a study of T-cell reconstitution after alpha-beta-depleted transplantation in children. Unique molecular identifiers featured in how the TCRbeta library was prepared. TCRdb re-called the PCR reads through MiXCR, storing one row per CDR3 protein. Among 70,000 to 95,000 distinct CDR3 sequences listed, 10% to 15% were seen once. After removal of 2 bases from V and 4 bases from J, the junction contained 2 bases not matched to a gene. CDR1 is SGHDT, CDR2 YYEEEE, per germline. There are 14 residues in the CDR3. This clonotype appeared many times. The TCR sequence derives from a human donor who donated a stem cell graft to a child with inherited bone marrow failure. V and J are TRBV5-6 and TRBJ2-2, with 7 bases identical to TRBD1. This specimen was PBMCs from the stem cell graft donor, taken from the stem cell graft. CDR3 residues: CASSFDRATGELFF. CDR3 DNA sequence: TGTGCCAGCAGCTTTGACAGGGCCACCGGGGAGCTGTTTTTT.